This T cell receptor beta chain was captured in a study of blood T cell repertoires in COVID-19. Across the study: Acute and convalescent COVID-19 samples came from the United States, Italy and Spain. PBMCs, B-cell-depleted T cells, or T cells were the source of the cDNA or gDNA that made up the material.

This CDR3 is 12 amino acids long. The V segment lost 3 bases and the J segment 5 bases; nucleotides outside the gene matches: 3. CDR1 is DFQATT, CDR2 SNEGSKA, per germline (reference sequence). Only a few counts were recorded for this clone. Original methodology: The assay estimated nucleated cells by amplifying reference gene primers. Data came from immunoSEQ multiplex PCR; TCRdb stores just in-frame clones and leaves some out. V and J calls and clone size follow that table, whereas D and trimming were derived from the DNA. This table holds approximately 250,000 clones, approximately 82% found once. The sequencing sample was made of peripheral blood. This chain connects TRBV20-1 to TRBJ2-7, with 8 bases identical to TRBD2. The sequence was obtained from a man aged 55 to 70 who had recovered from COVID-19. As DNA, the CDR3 is TGCAGTGCTAGTCGAGCGGGGGACGAGCAGTACTTC. Its protein product is CSASRAGDEQYF.